The clone carrying this T cell receptor beta chain was seen a handful of times. What it binds is unknown. This entry belongs to a study of T cells after yellow fever vaccination. Overall study results and limits: A small share of clonotypes appeared in both CD4 and CD8 compartments. Reappearing after the booster were most of the clones from primary vaccination (less than 97% CD4, around 90% CD8).

Germline trimming cut 3 bases from V and 5 bases from J; bases unmatched to any gene: 3. Germline CDR1 and CDR2: KGHSH and LQKENI. The CDR3 is 15 residues long. 5'RACE template switching added a universal primer site and UMIs to TCR cDNA. TCRdb re-analysed the 5' RACE reads in MiXCR, keeping a single row per CDR3 protein. The sample contains 230,000 or so distinct CDR3 sequences, around 6.7% of which appear only once. Here the sequenced sample was CD4+ T cells sorted from PBMCs, taken on the day of the yellow fever booster vaccination. J is TRBJ1-5 and V is TRBV18; 11 positions agree with TRBD1. The source of this sequence is a man in his thirties or forties who received the YFV17D yellow fever vaccine. The DNA of the CDR3 is TGTGCCAGCTCACCCCGGGGACAGGGGGATCAGCCCCAGCATTTT. Translation gives CASSPRGQGDQPQHF.